A single sample is the source of the 7 T cell receptor beta chains below, sequenced in a study of neoadjuvant nivolumab and ipilimumab in lung cancer. Data came from immunoSEQ multiplex PCR; TCRdb stores just in-frame clones and leaves some out. The data hold 6,400 or so clones, with 65% observed a single time. Sequenced material: tumor tissue, taken after neoadjuvant nivolumab, alone or with ipilimumab, at or shortly before surgery. Every receptor here comes from an adult with non-small cell lung cancer.

The chain carries TRBV7-6 and TRBJ2-7, with TRBD2 matching 8 bases. Germline V lookup: CDR1 SGHVS, CDR2 FNYEAQ. V shed 5 bases and J 6 bases; nucleotides not matched to a gene: 6. The CDR3 length is 13 residues. Here the CDR3 DNA reads TGTGCCAGCAGCCCTCCGGGACTAGTCGAGCAGTACTTC. This gives the protein CASSPPGLVEQYF.

J is TRBJ2-1 and V is TRBV7-8; the match to TRBD2 covers 7 bases. Unmatched junction bases numbered 9, after V lost 2 bases and J lost 5 bases. Germline CDR1 reads SGHVS; CDR2 reads FQNEAQ. The length of the CDR3 is 16 residues. The CDR3 loop reads CASSLLSSGINNEQFF. In DNA, the CDR3 is TGTGCCAGCAGCTTATTATCCAGCGGGATTAACAATGAGCAGTTCTTC.

The rearrangement links TRBV5-1 to TRBJ1-2; D not certain. CDR3 length: 12 residues. Germline V CDR1 and CDR2: SGHRS, YFSETQ. Trimming took 0 bases from V and 10 from J, leaving 10 bases between them. The CDR3, as DNA: TGCGCCAGCAGCTTGGAAGCCGGACCCTACACCTTC. This sequence encodes CASSLEAGPYTF.

The chain joins TRBV7-3 to TRBJ2-2; D remains unclear. Germline V gene sequence: CDR1 SGHTA, CDR2 FQGTGA. This CDR3 contains 14 residues. V was pared by 1 base and J by 5 bases, with 8 bases between. The CDR3: CASSLNFNTGELFF. CDR3 coding DNA: TGTGCCAGCAGCTTAAACTTTAATACCGGGGAGCTGTTTTTT.

The chain combines TRBV30 with TRBJ1-1, with no clear D. The CDR3 covers 12 residues. Germline V gene data show CDR1 as GTSNPN and CDR2 as SVGIG (reference sequence). Between the trimmed V and J ends, which lost 3 bases and 1 base, there was a span of 6 bases. CDR3 amino acids: CAWRRRNTEAFF. DNA for the CDR3: TGTGCCTGGAGGAGGCGGAACACTGAAGCTTTCTTT.

This clone has a handful of counts. J is TRBJ1-5 and V is TRBV6-5; 7 bases match TRBD1. The V gene end was trimmed by 6 bases and the J gene end by 7 bases; junction bases not matched to a gene: 9. This CDR3 is built from 14 residues. Germline V gene data show CDR1 as MNHEY and CDR2 as SVGAGI. CDR3 coding DNA: TGTGCCAGCAGAGGAGCAGGGGGTCGGCAGCCCCAGCATTTT. Its translation is CASRGAGGRQPQHF.

J is TRBJ2-7 and V is TRBV10-3, with 8 positions matching TRBD2. The V and J ends lost 2 bases and 3 bases, in that order; junction bases with no gene match: 6. The V gene's germline CDR1 is ENHRY and CDR2 SYGVKD. The CDR3 loop spans 15 amino acids. This chain's CDR3 is CAISEIGGVGYEQYF. DNA of the CDR3: TGTGCCATCAGTGAGATCGGGGGGGTAGGCTACGAGCAGTACTTC.